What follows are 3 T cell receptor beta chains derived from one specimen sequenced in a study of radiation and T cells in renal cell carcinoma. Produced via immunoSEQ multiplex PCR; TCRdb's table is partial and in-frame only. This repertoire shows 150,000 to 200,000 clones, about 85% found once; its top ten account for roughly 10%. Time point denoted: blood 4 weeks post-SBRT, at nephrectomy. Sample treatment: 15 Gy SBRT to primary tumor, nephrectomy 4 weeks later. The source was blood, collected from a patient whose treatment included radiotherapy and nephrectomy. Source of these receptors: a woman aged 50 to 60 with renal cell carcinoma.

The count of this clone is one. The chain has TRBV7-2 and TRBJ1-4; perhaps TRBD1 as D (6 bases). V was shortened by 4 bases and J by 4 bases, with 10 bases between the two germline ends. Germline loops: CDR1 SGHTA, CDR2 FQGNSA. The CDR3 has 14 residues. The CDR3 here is CASSSQGINEKLFF. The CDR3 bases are TGTGCCAGCAGCTCGCAGGGGATTAATGAAAAACTGTTTTTT.

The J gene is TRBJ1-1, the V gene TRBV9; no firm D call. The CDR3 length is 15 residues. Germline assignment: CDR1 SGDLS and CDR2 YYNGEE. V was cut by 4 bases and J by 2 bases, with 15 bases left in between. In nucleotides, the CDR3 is TGTGCCAGCAGCCCTAGAGGGAACGCCAACACTGAAGCTTTCTTT. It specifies CASSPRGNANTEAFF.

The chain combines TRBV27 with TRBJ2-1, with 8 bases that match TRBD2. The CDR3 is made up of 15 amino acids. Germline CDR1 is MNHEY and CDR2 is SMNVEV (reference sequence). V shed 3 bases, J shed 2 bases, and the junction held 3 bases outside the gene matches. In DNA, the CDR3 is TGTGCCAGCAGTTTGGATAGCGGGGCCTACAATGAGCAGTTCTTC. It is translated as CASSLDSGAYNEQFF.